This T cell receptor beta chain was found in a study of T cells in Graves' hyperthyroidism and ophthalmopathy. In the study overall: Peripheral blood samples were taken at initial diagnosis, prior to any treatment.

Hyperthyroidism of Graves' type that showed no ophthalmopathy progression within 18 months was stable. Those with hyperthyroidism were 18 to 65 years old, newly diagnosed, and ill for under 2 months. Reasons for excluding patients were uncontrolled infection, other autoimmune disease, pregnancy or lactation. This clonotype appeared a few times. Amplification yielded TCR beta CDR3 regions, with RNA transcripts as the source. First-round RT-PCR of the TCR CDR3 relied on the HTBI primer set. TCRdb ran MiXCR on the multiplex PCR reads and lists one entry per CDR3 protein. This table has around 760,000 distinct CDR3 sequences, approximately 40% appearing once. This clonotype originated in a woman in her thirties or forties with Graves' hyperthyroidism. Specimen: blood.

The CDR3 is CASSLSGTGGRAFF. DNA of the CDR3: TGTGCCAGCAGCTTAAGCGGGACAGGGGGCCGAGCTTTCTTT. The chain couples TRBV7-3 to TRBJ1-1, with TRBD1 matching over 12 bases. The ends lost 1 base at V and 10 bases at J; junction bases unmatched: 4. CDR1 is SGHTA, CDR2 FQGTGA, per germline. This CDR3 region has 14 residues.